The rows below give T cell receptor beta chains drawn from one sample of a study of cytomegalovirus exposure and HLA in healthy donors. Clones were sequenced by immunoSEQ multiplex PCR, and TCRdb holds only the in-frame ones, with some missing. The table has some 160,000 clones, 80% seen once. The sequencing sample was made of PBMCs. The receptors shown here come from a man in his forties in good health and CMV-seronegative. Each CDR3 is given without its conserved first and last residue.

V gene	J gene	CDR3 protein
TRBV19	TRBJ1-1	ASSPVPGQGRTEAF
TRBV29-1	TRBJ2-7	SGVEGQAYEQY
TRBV6-6	TRBJ2-7	ASSYPMARGSYEQY
TRBV4-1	TRBJ1-4	ASRKGGLLGTNEKLF
TRBV7-2	TRBJ1-1	ASSLQGTKTEAF
TRBV5-1	TRBJ1-3	ASSYYGTSGNTIY
TRBV7-2	TRBJ1-1	ASSWTGTPTEAF
TRBV19	TRBJ2-1	ASSMGTTNFNEQF
TRBV7-2	TRBJ2-7	ASSLGIAGGASYEQY
TRBV9	TRBJ2-3	ASSGLAGSTDTQY
TRBV19	TRBJ1-1	ASRGQRNEAF
TRBV7-2	TRBJ2-5	ASSSRDPQETQY
TRBV19	TRBJ2-7	ASSIDQWMGDYEQY
TRBV7-2	TRBJ1-2	ASSRRGGQGASGYT
TRBV6-6	TRBJ1-6	ASSPDREASPLH
TRBV5-4	TRBJ2-1	ASSFYKISSYNEQF
TRBV7-8	TRBJ1-3	ASSLEQGVFAGNTIY
TRBV20-1	TRBJ1-2	SASSTVGYT
TRBV5-1	TRBJ2-1	ASSLGQNEQF
TRBV11-2	TRBJ2-4	ASSTLWSGRNIQY
TRBV28	TRBJ1-3	ASSTGANTIY
TRBV30	TRBJ2-7	AWSQGALIYEQY
TRBV4-1	TRBJ2-2	ASSQTDRPNTGELF
TRBV6-5	TRBJ2-1	ASSRTDHEQF
TRBV7-2	TRBJ2-1	ASSLIAGSSYNEQF
TRBV13	TRBJ2-6	ASSSPRDKTFSGANVLT
TRBV20-1	TRBJ2-1	SARWGDEQF
TRBV15	TRBJ2-3	ATSIRQGTDTQY
TRBV11-2	TRBJ1-1	ASSLERAPGMATEAF
TRBV5-4	TRBJ2-7	ASSLGLDDLYEQY
TRBV9	TRBJ2-7	ASSVGTGAQYEQY
TRBV7-2	TRBJ2-1	ASSGQGYGNEQF
TRBV14	TRBJ2-1	ASSPTGGRDSYNEQF
TRBV6-5	TRBJ2-5	ASLGADFQETQY
TRBV19	TRBJ2-5	ASSISVSGIQETQY
TRBV19	TRBJ2-7	ASQRSGMSYEQY
TRBV21-1	TRBJ1-6	ASSKASQGQYNSPLH
TRBV27	TRBJ2-7	ASSPSGLAGGEHEQY
TRBV10-3	TRBJ2-7	AITPGLAGQQY
TRBV5-1	TRBJ1-2	ATNVQGADGYT
TRBV7-2	TRBJ2-5	ASSPLAGEETQY
TRBV7-9	TRBJ2-7	SSSPREAPVGYEQY
TRBV30	TRBJ1-1	AWSPSMMTMNTEAF
TRBV6-4	TRBJ2-2	ASSEGLAGRRELF
TRBV18	TRBJ2-7	ASSSGQGYEQY
TRBV7-8	TRBJ2-7	ASSPGEAPGWY
TRBV9	TRBJ1-1	ASSVYRELNTEAF
TRBV7-9	TRBJ1-4	ASSEDRRSEKLF
TRBV27	TRBJ1-2	ASSPQGPGAGYT
TRBV5-1	TRBJ1-2	ASSLAGNYRDNNYGYT
TRBV6-6	TRBJ2-7	ASSRGGASYEQY
TRBV6-1	TRBJ1-5	ASSGSGTGRNQPQH
TRBV9	TRBJ2-7	ASSPRLAEAYEQY
TRBV5-1	TRBJ2-1	ASSLGQGFGNEQF